These T cell receptor beta chains were read from a single sample in a study of blood T cell repertoires in COVID-19. Method: immunoSEQ multiplex PCR; TCRdb's copy keeps in-frame clones and lacks some. The table records 200,000 to 250,000 clones, about three quarters of them present only once. Specimen: peripheral blood. The receptor set was obtained from a woman in her 70s with acute or convalescent COVID-19. CDR3s include the opening cysteine and the closing phenylalanine or tryptophan. A D gene is named only where the DNA matches it firmly. Clone sizes are given selectively: once, few, many, or a class where the clone is expanded.

v_gene	abundance	j_gene	d_gene	CDR3nt	CDR3aa
TRBV29-1	.	TRBJ1-2	TRBD1	TGCAGCGCGGACAGGGCTGGAGGCTACACCTTC	CSADRAGGYTF
TRBV5-6	.	TRBJ1-1	.	TGTGCCAGCAGCTGGTTAGAACAGGGTGACAACACTGAAGCTTTCTTT	CASSWLEQGDNTEAFF
TRBV6-1	.	TRBJ2-1	TRBD2	TGTGCCAGCAGTAAAGCGGGACTAGCGGGCAACAATGAGCAGTTCTTC	CASSKAGLAGNNEQFF
TRBV18	.	TRBJ2-3	TRBD2	TGTGCCAGCTCACCTTCGGGGGGAGATACGCAGTATTTT	CASSPSGGDTQYF
TRBV24-1	.	TRBJ2-3	TRBD2	TGTGCCACCAGTGACTCTCTGGGGGGAGGGGGCACAGATACGCAGTATTTT	CATSDSLGGGGTDTQYF
TRBV28	few	TRBJ2-5	TRBD2	TGTGCCAGCAGTTTACTAGCGGGAGAAGAGACCCAGTACTTC	CASSLLAGEETQYF
TRBV19	.	TRBJ2-1	TRBD2	TGTGCCAGTAAACGGGGGGGCTCCTCAGGTGAGCAGTTCTTC	CASKRGGSSGEQFF
TRBV7-3	.	TRBJ2-7	TRBD1	TGTGCCAGCAGCCCAGGGACAGGGGCCACGGAGCAGTACTTC	CASSPGTGATEQYF
TRBV6-5	.	TRBJ1-2	.	TGTGCCAGCAGCCTCGACAGGTACTATGGCTACACCTTC	CASSLDRYYGYTF
TRBV14	.	TRBJ2-2	TRBD1	TGTGCCAGCAGCCGGAAGACAGGGGGGAACACCGGGGAGCTGTTTTTT	CASSRKTGGNTGELFF
TRBV6-4	.	TRBJ1-3	.	TGTGCCAGCAGCCCGGACAGCTCTGGAAACACCATATATTTT	CASSPDSSGNTIYF
TRBV30	.	TRBJ1-4	.	TGTGCCTGGGGGGCGGGACCGACTAATGAAAAACTGTTTTTT	CAWGAGPTNEKLFF
TRBV28	few	TRBJ1-1	.	TGTGCCAGCCGCACAGGCCGGTCCGAAGCTTTCTTT	CASRTGRSEAFF
TRBV4-2	.	TRBJ2-5	TRBD2	TGTGCCAGCAGCCAAGGGACCCGGGGGGGACTAGCGGGAGAGACCCAGTACTTC	CASSQGTRGGLAGETQYF
TRBV2	.	TRBJ1-1	.	TGTGCCAGCAGTGTGCCGGCTGAAGCTTTCTTT	CASSVPAEAFF
TRBV3-1/TRBV3-2	.	TRBJ2-1	TRBD2	TGTGCCAGCAGTCTAAGCGGGAGAGACAATGAGCAGTTCTTC	CASSLSGRDNEQFF
TRBV16	medium-sized	TRBJ1-5	.	TGTGCCAGCAGCCAATCTATTGGGGGGGCTCCGCATTTT	CASSQSIGGAPHF
TRBV5-1	.	TRBJ2-1	.	TGCGCCAGCAGCTTGGACGGGAGCTCCTACAATGAGCAGTTCTTC	CASSLDGSSYNEQFF
TRBV11-3	.	TRBJ2-1	TRBD2	TGTGCCAGCAGCTCCGGGGTAGCGGGAGAATACAATGAGCAGTTCTTC	CASSSGVAGEYNEQFF
TRBV24-1	few	TRBJ2-1	.	TGTGCCACCAGTGACCAGGGTAGACTGTACAATGAGCAGTTCTTC	CATSDQGRLYNEQFF
TRBV6-5	.	TRBJ2-7	.	TGTGCCAGCAACCTAAGGGGTCAACGGGAGCAGTACTTC	CASNLRGQREQYF
TRBV28	.	TRBJ2-7	.	TGTGCCAGCAGCCCCCATAGGCAGGGGCCGAGCTCCTACGAGCAGTACTTC	CASSPHRQGPSSYEQYF
TRBV28	once	TRBJ1-5	.	TGTGCCAGCACCCCAAACTACGATCAGCCCCAGCATTTT	CASTPNYDQPQHF
TRBV6-5	.	TRBJ2-7	TRBD2	TGTGCCAGCAGACCAACTAGCGGATCTTCCTACGAGCAGTACTTC	CASRPTSGSSYEQYF
TRBV28	few	TRBJ2-3	TRBD2	TGTGCCAGCAGTTTATCCCAGCGGGGCACGATCACAGATACGCAGTATTTT	CASSLSQRGTITDTQYF
TRBV6-5	.	TRBJ2-1	.	TGTGCCAGCAGTTCCCGTAATTACAATGAGCAGTTCTTC	CASSSRNYNEQFF
TRBV4-1	.	TRBJ1-4	.	TGCGCCAGCAGCCAATGGACACAGGAAAAACTGTTTTTT	CASSQWTQEKLFF
TRBV28	.	TRBJ1-6	TRBD1	TGTGCCAGCAGTACAGGGGGATCACCCCTCCACTTT	CASSTGGSPLHF
TRBV28	.	TRBJ2-1	.	TGTGCCAGCGGGAGGACCTACAATGAGCAGTTCTTC	CASGRTYNEQFF
TRBV15	.	TRBJ2-1	TRBD2	TGTGCCACCAGCAGTCACGCTAGGGAGGGCCGGAAGAATGAGCAGTTCTTC	CATSSHAREGRKNEQFF
TRBV14	.	TRBJ2-7	.	TGTGCCAGCAGCCAAGGAGGAAGGTTCAGGGTCGAGCAGTACTTC	CASSQGGRFRVEQYF
TRBV30	.	TRBJ1-1	TRBD1	TGTGCCCGGGGACAGGCGATGAACACTGAAGCTTTCTTT	CARGQAMNTEAFF
TRBV2	.	TRBJ1-3	.	TGTGCCAGCAGTGAGAGGGGAAACACCATATATTTT	CASSERGNTIYF
TRBV27	.	TRBJ1-1	.	TGTGCCAGCAGTTTATCGGCCAGGGAGAACACTGAAGCTTTCTTT	CASSLSARENTEAFF
TRBV10-3	.	TRBJ2-5	TRBD2	TGTGCCACCCGTGGGACTAGCGGACAAGAGACCCAGTACTTC	CATRGTSGQETQYF
TRBV6-4	.	TRBJ1-2	.	TGTGCCAGCAGTGACTCAGCCGGGACTCTCTATGGCTACACCTTC	CASSDSAGTLYGYTF
TRBV6-2/TRBV6-3	.	TRBJ1-1	.	TGTGCCAGCAGTTACTCGGCGGAGAACACTGAAGCTTTCTTT	CASSYSAENTEAFF
TRBV7-2	.	TRBJ2-1	TRBD2	TGTGCCAGCAGTTTAAGGACTAGTCTTGAGCAGTTCTTC	CASSLRTSLEQFF
TRBV6-5	few	TRBJ1-2	.	TGTGCCAGCAGTACCCCCATGGCCATCTATGGCTACACCTTC	CASSTPMAIYGYTF
TRBV6-5	.	TRBJ1-1	.	TGTGCCAGCAGTACTCCGGGACACAGTTATGAAGCTTTCTTT	CASSTPGHSYEAFF
TRBV30	.	TRBJ2-7	.	TGTGCCTGGATTCTCGGGGATTACGAGCAGTACTTC	CAWILGDYEQYF
TRBV5-1	.	TRBJ1-1	TRBD1	TGCGCCAGCAGCTTGACAGGGGCCGGGGACACTGAAGCTTTCTTT	CASSLTGAGDTEAFF
TRBV19	.	TRBJ2-3	TRBD2	TGTGCCAGTCGACTAGCGGGAGGCCCAGATACGCAGTATTTT	CASRLAGGPDTQYF
TRBV30	few	TRBJ1-6	.	TGTGCCTGGAGTCCAGGGGAGGGGCAGGGTTCACCCCTCCACTTT	CAWSPGEGQGSPLHF
TRBV2	.	TRBJ2-5	.	TGTGCCAGCAGTGAATCGACCAGGGCCGGGGAGACCCAGTACTTC	CASSESTRAGETQYF